A single sample is the source of the 10 T cell receptor beta chains below, sequenced in a study of T cells expressing NK-cell markers (dated by TCRdb to the early 2020s). Receptors were amplified or captured by 5' RACE. The listed sequencing device is Illumina HiSeq 2000. The reads underwent TCRdb reprocessing, giving one record for each CDR3 protein sequence and no DNA. The sample table holds approximately 550,000 distinct CDR3 sequences. Of the sample, approximately 3.5% falls within the top ten clones. Sequencing input: blood T cells: a sorted CD56 or NKG2C T cell subset, CD4+ or CD8+ T cells, or bulk PBMC T cells (not recorded which). The origin of the receptors is a man aged 18 to 30 in good health. Donor details come from another sample of the same person, matched by shared clones.

This chain joins TRBV7-8 and TRBJ2-7; the D call from TCRdb, TRBD1, cannot be confirmed without DNA. The germline gives CDR1 SGHVS, CDR2 FQNEAQ. The CDR3 length is 15 residues. CDR3 protein: CASSLRGRVPYEQYF.

The chain joins TRBV3-1 to TRBJ1-2. The CDR3 has 11 amino acids. Germline CDR1 reads LGHDT; CDR2 reads YNNKEL (reference sequence). The CDR3 loop is CASSQDGSYTF.

The gene calls are TRBV7-2 and TRBJ2-2; TCRdb proposes TRBD1, but this gene call is untestable without DNA. Germline CDR1 SGHTA, CDR2 FQGNSA. The CDR3 extends over 15 amino acids. The CDR3 reads CASSDRQTNTGELFF.

The chain employs TRBV5-1 and TRBJ2-7; TCRdb selects TRBD1, and the lack of DNA leaves this call unchecked. Per the germline V gene, CDR1 is SGHRS and CDR2 is YFSETQ. This CDR3 has 16 residues. CDR3 region: CASSVKRQGGTYEQYF.

The chain combines TRBV10-3 with TRBJ2-1; the D call of TRBD2 rests on TCRdb alone, since no DNA is present to check it. CDR3 length: 13 residues. CDR1 and CDR2 from the germline V gene are ENHRY and SYGVKD. This CDR3 reads CAMGLAGTNEQFF.

The V and J genes are TRBV5-1 and TRBJ2-2; TCRdb's D call of TRBD1 is untestable without DNA. The length of the CDR3 is 15 residues. CDR1 is SGHRS, CDR2 YFSETQ, per germline. CDR3 sequence reads: CASSSWQGLTGELFF. The full variable domain, completed using reference TRBV5-1 and TRBJ2-2, is KAGVTQTPRYLIKTRGQQVTLSCSPISGHRSVSWYQQTPGQGLQFLFEYFSETQRNKGNFPGRFSGRQFSNSRSEMNVSTLELGDSALYLCASSSWQGLTGELFFGEGSRLTVL.

The chain carries TRBV20-1 and TRBJ2-5; TCRdb returns TRBD1, unconfirmable since there is no DNA. CDR3 size: 15 residues. Germline V lookup: CDR1 DFQATT, CDR2 SNEGSKA (reference sequence). This chain's CDR3 is CSARGDDSLEETQYF.

The gene calls are TRBV12-3 or TRBV12-4 and TRBJ2-1; TCRdb outputs TRBD2, but without DNA this stays unchecked. The CDR3 runs to 15 residues. The CDR3 protein is CASSKTSGAYNEQFF.

This sequence joins TRBV7-8 and TRBJ2-5; TCRdb selects TRBD1, and the lack of DNA leaves this call unchecked. This CDR3 spans 15 amino acids. Germline-derived CDR1 and CDR2 are SGHVS and FQNEAQ. The CDR3 reads CASSPGTGVGETQYF.

V and J are TRBV10-3 and TRBJ1-1. This CDR3 contains 13 residues. From germline, CDR1 is ENHRY and CDR2 SYGVKD. Here the CDR3 reads CAINSKMNTEAFF.